Listed here is a single T cell receptor beta chain. This sample is drawn from a study of CD8 T cells in Susac syndrome. About 0.45 to 1 ug RNA was reverse transcribed with random hexamers. One entry per CDR3 protein, called by TCRdb with MiXCR from the immunoSEQ multiplex PCR reads. The sample includes 150,000 or so distinct CDR3 sequences, approximately 95% of them seen just once. There are 17 residues in the CDR3. Germline V gene lookup returns CDR1 LGHNA and CDR2 YNFKEQ. The J segment lost 1 base and the V segment lost 1 base, leaving 8 bases of the junction unmatched. The clonotype comes from a human donor with Susac syndrome. V usage is TRBV4-2 and J usage is TRBJ2-5, with 8 bases aligning to TRBD1. The sequencing sample was made of CD4+ T cells from PBMCs. The CDR3: CASSQGRADRAQETQYF. The CDR3 bases are TGTGCCAGCAGCCAAGGTCGGGCGGACAGGGCCCAAGAGACCCAGTACTTC.